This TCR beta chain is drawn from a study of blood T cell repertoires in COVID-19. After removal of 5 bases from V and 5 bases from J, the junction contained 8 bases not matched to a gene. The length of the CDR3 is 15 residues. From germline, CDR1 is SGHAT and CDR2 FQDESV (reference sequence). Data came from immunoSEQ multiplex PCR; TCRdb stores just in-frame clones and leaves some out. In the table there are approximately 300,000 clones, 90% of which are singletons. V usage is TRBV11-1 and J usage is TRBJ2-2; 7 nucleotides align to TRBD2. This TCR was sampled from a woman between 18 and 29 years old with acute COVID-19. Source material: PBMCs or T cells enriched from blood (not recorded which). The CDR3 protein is CASSPWQGGTGELFF. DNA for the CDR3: TGTGCCAGCAGCCCCTGGCAGGGAGGGACCGGGGAGCTGTTTTTT.